Each of the 10 T cell receptor beta chains below was sequenced from the same sample in a study of blood T cell repertoires in COVID-19 (dated by TCRdb to 2018 to 2021). Library construction relied on the immunoSEQ multiplex PCR assay. TCRdb's version of the immuneACCESS table is confined to in-frame rearrangements and falls short of the full clone set. An unresolved V gene accounts for under half of the shortfall where checked; the remainder is of unknown origin. The sample table records about 150,000 clones; 80% to 90% of these occur just once. The ten largest clones add up to more than 2% of the sample. Source material: peripheral blood. The receptors were sampled from a woman in her sixties or seventies with acute or convalescent COVID-19.

V and J are TRBV27 and TRBJ2-5; weak D call: TRBD2 (5 bases). Trimming took off 5 bases at V and 5 bases at J, with 6 bases between the two ends. Germline CDR1 reads MNHEY; CDR2 reads SMNVEV (reference sequence). This CDR3 has 11 residues. The CDR3 loop reads CASSRGETQYF. DNA of the CDR3: TGTGCCAGCAGTCGCGGGGAGACCCAGTACTTC.

The V call is TRBV6-6, the J call TRBJ2-7, with 8 bases that match TRBD1. The J segment lost 6 bases and the V segment lost 6 bases, leaving 4 bases of the junction unmatched. The germline V gene has CDR1 MNHNY and CDR2 SVGAGI (reference sequence). The CDR3 is 12 amino acids. The CDR3 spells CASSLGQAEQYV. The CDR3 region has the DNA TGTGCCAGCAGCCTGGGACAGGCCGAGCAGTACGTC.

The chain joins TRBV5-4 to TRBJ2-1, with 12 bases lining up with TRBD2. CDR1 and CDR2 (germline): SGHNT, YYREEE (reference sequence). CDR3 size: 16 residues. The trim removed 0 bases at V and 8 bases at J, leaving 6 bases unmatched. For the CDR3, the DNA is TGTGCCAGCAGCTTGGGAGGACTAGCGGGGTCCCATGAGCAGTTCTTC. Residues: CASSLGGLAGSHEQFF.

The V gene is TRBV3-1 (or the pseudogene TRBV3-2), the J gene TRBJ2-7; 9 bases map to TRBD1. Trimming cost V 0 bases and J 4 bases; bases outside gene matches: 7. The CDR3 covers 16 residues. Per germline, CDR1 LGHDT and CDR2 YNNKEL (reference sequence). The CDR3 loop reads CASSQDRTGAKYEQYF. The CDR3 DNA is TGTGCCAGCAGCCAAGATAGGACAGGGGCAAAATACGAGCAGTACTTC.

The chain joins TRBV13 to TRBJ1-3; D might be TRBD1 (5 bases). The CDR3 is 12 residues long. The V gene lost 2 bases and the J gene lost 7 bases, with 6 bases spanning the gap. Germline V gene data show CDR1 as PRHDT and CDR2 as FYEKMQ (reference sequence). CDR3 DNA sequence: TGTGCCAGCAGCTTACGGGGGAACACCATATATTTT. Translated: CASSLRGNTIYF.

This clone was seen only a few times. The V and J genes are TRBV28 and TRBJ1-2, with a weak D call TRBD1 (6 bases). Per the germline V gene, CDR1 is MDHEN and CDR2 is SYDVKM. Trimming took 7 bases from V and 5 from J, leaving 32 bases between them. This CDR3 spans 19 amino acids. The CDR3, as DNA: TGTGCCAGCAACCCAGGTCGGGGGGCGAGACTATCCGGAGGGTATGGCTACACCTTC. Translation gives CASNPGRGARLSGGYGYTF.

This clone has only a few counts. This chain joins TRBV7-9 and TRBJ2-2; D is perhaps TRBD1 (6 bases). CDR1 SEHNR and CDR2 FQNEAQ come from the germline V gene (reference sequence). The CDR3 is 14 amino acids. The V end lost 7 bases, the J end lost 2 bases, and 11 bases lay between the germline ends. The CDR3 region is CASIGTPNTGELFF. CDR3 sequence (DNA): TGTGCCAGCATCGGGACACCCAACACCGGGGAGCTGTTTTTT.

J is TRBJ1-1 and V is TRBV6-2 or TRBV6-3, with 9 bases matching TRBD1. CDR3 length: 16 residues. V shed 4 bases and J 1 base; nucleotides not matched to a gene: 7. CDR1 is MNHEY and CDR2 is SVGEGT in the germline V gene. The CDR3 nucleotides are TGTGCCAGCAGTTTCGGACAGGGGACGAGGAACACTGAAGCTTTCTTT. The encoded protein is CASSFGQGTRNTEAFF.

This sequence joins TRBV28 and TRBJ1-5; 8 bases align to TRBD1. Germline assignment: CDR1 MDHEN and CDR2 SYDVKM. CDR3 length equals 15 residues. The trim removed 3 bases at V and 6 bases at J, leaving 7 bases unmatched. The CDR3 bases are TGTGCCAGCAGTTTGGTGGACAGGGATGGTCAGCCCCAGCATTTT. Protein sequence: CASSLVDRDGQPQHF.

The J gene is TRBJ1-2, the V gene TRBV4-1, with a weak D call TRBD1 (6 bases). The ends were cut back, 1 base at V and 8 bases at J, with 23 bases in the middle. The CDR3 sequence is 17 residues long. Germline-derived CDR1 and CDR2 are MGHRA and YSYEKL. The CDR3 spells CASSQAIGGQGLGGYTF. CDR3 DNA: TGCGCCAGCAGCCAAGCCATTGGGGGTCAGGGGTTGGGAGGCTACACCTTC.